Sequencing of this TCR beta chain was carried out in a study of T cells after posttransplantation cyclophosphamide. This clone was counted only a few times. Measured with immunoSEQ multiplex PCR; TCRdb has only the in-frame clones, and not every one. Captured here are 40,000 to 60,000 clones, none seen once; the top ten comprise 2% to 2.5%. V shed 6 bases, J shed 8 bases, and the junction held 3 bases outside the gene matches. Per the germline V gene, CDR1 is MNHNS and CDR2 is SASEGT. There are 12 residues in the CDR3. The receptor's source is a man in his forties or fifties in good health, CMV-negative, and a related stem cell transplant donor. The rearrangement joins TRBV6-1 to TRBJ2-4; TRBD1 agrees at 8 bases. Sample: PBMCs. CDR3: CASRQGGDIQYF. As DNA, the CDR3 is TGTGCCAGCAGACAGGGGGGTGACATTCAGTACTTC.